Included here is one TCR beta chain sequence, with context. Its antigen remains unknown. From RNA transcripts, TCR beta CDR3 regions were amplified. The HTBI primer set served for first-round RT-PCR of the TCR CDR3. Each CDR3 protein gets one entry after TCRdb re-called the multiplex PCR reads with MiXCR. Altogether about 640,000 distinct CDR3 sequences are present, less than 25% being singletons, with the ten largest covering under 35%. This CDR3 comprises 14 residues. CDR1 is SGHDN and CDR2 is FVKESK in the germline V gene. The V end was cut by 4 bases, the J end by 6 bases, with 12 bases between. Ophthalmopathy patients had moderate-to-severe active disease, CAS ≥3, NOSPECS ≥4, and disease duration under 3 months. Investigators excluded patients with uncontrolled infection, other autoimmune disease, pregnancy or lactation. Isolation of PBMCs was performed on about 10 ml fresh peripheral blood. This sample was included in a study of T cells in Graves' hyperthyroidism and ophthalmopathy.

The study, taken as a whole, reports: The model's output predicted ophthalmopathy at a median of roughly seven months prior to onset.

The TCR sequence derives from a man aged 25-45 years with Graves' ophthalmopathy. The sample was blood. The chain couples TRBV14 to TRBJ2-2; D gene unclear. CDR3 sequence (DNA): TGTGCCAGCAGCCCGTTGACCCCCCCCGGGGAGCTGTTTTTT. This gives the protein CASSPLTPPGELFF.